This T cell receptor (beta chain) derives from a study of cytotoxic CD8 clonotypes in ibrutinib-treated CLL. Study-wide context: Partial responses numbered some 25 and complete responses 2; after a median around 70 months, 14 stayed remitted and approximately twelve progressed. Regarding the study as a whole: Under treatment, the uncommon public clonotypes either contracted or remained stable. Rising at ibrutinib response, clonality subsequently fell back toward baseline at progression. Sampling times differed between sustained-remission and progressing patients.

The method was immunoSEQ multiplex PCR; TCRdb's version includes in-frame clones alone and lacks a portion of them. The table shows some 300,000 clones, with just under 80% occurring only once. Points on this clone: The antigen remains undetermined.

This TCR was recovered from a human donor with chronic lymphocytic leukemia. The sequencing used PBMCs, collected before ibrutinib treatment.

In DNA, the CDR3 is TGTGCCAGCAGAGTGGACAGGCCGTCCTACAATGAGCAGTTCTTC. Translated: CASRVDRPSYNEQFF. The gene calls are TRBV6-5 and TRBJ2-1; 7 bases line up with TRBD1. The V and J ends lost 6 bases and 1 base, in that order; junction bases with no gene match: 6. The CDR3 covers 15 residues. Per the germline V gene, CDR1 is MNHEY and CDR2 is SVGAGI.